This T cell receptor (beta chain) was observed in a study of T-cell memory formation after mild COVID-19. Using its own MiXCR run on the 5' RACE reads, TCRdb lists one record per CDR3 protein. The table has hundreds of thousands of distinct CDR3 sequences, around a sixth seen once. V was cut by 5 bases and J by 11 bases, with 19 bases left in between. The CDR3 runs 15 residues. Germline assignment: CDR1 LNHDA and CDR2 SQIVND (reference sequence). V gene TRBV19 combines with J gene TRBJ1-6; D unresolved. Sequencing used PBMCs or a T cell subset sorted from them (not recorded which). The sequence was collected from an adult woman who had mild COVID-19 (a few samples of this study predate the infection). Cell type and time point are not known. The CDR3 DNA sequence: TGTGCCAGTAGTCCCCGAGATGAGAAAATTCCACCCCTCCACTTT. Translation: CASSPRDEKIPPLHF. Complete variable domain (other parts from reference TRBV19 and TRBJ1-6): DGGITQSPKYLFRKEGQNVTLSCEQNLNHDAMYWYRQDPGQGLRLIYYSQIVNDFQKGDIAEGYSVSREKKESFPLTVTSAQKNPTAFYLCASSPRDEKIPPLHFGNGTRLTVT.